The sequence of this TCR beta chain was determined in a study of T cell responses to AZD1222 COVID-19 vaccine. V was trimmed by 3 bases and J by 4 bases, leaving 10 bases between them. The CDR3 is 13 residues long. Germline CDR1 reads MNHEY; CDR2 reads SVGEGT. Clones were sequenced by immunoSEQ multiplex PCR, and TCRdb holds only the in-frame ones, with some missing. The table has approximately 99,000 clones, 70% to 90% seen once. Turning to this clone: At the DNA level, this CDR3 is encoded by other sequences in the same sample as well.

The TCR was taken from an adult in good health. V and J are TRBV6-2 or TRBV6-3 and TRBJ2-7; D not certain. This specimen was peripheral blood, taken on day 0 of AZD1222 vaccination. CDR3 in DNA: TGTGCCAGCAGTTATTCCGGAGCGTACGAGCAGTACTTC. Its protein product is CASSYSGAYEQYF.